The T cell receptor beta chain described here comes from a study of shared clonotypes between healthy human individuals. Worth noting for this clone: Its antigen remains unidentified.

Per the germline V gene, CDR1 is MNHEY and CDR2 is SVGAGI. The ends lost 4 bases at V and 6 bases at J; junction bases unmatched: 9. The CDR3 has 15 residues. Naive CD8 cells lacked CD45RO, underwent positive selection for CCR7 and left out terminally differentiated effector memory CD45RA+ cells. Study-level findings and limits: Sampling involved blood alone; tissue repertoires likely differ.

Generated by immunoSEQ multiplex PCR, the TCRdb table keeps only in-frame clones and is missing some. The table shows 2 million to 2.5 million clones, with 90% to 95% occurring only once. The sample consisted of naive CD8+ T cells from PBMCs. The TCR comes from a man younger than 30 in good health. Some clones in this sample may be carry-over from other donors' samples. V and J are TRBV6-5 and TRBJ2-7; 10 bases agree with TRBD1. CDR3 protein: CASSLDRGVSSEQYF. The CDR3 bases are TGTGCCAGCAGTTTGGACAGGGGGGTCTCTTCCGAGCAGTACTTC.